This TCR beta chain is drawn from a study of T-cell reconstitution after alpha-beta-depleted transplantation in children. Trimming pared 5 bases from V and 4 bases from J, leaving 6 bases between. CDR3 length: 12 amino acids. Unique molecular identifiers were incorporated during preparation of the TCRbeta library. Using its own MiXCR run on the PCR reads, TCRdb lists one record per CDR3 protein. The table includes some 640,000 distinct CDR3 sequences, 15% to 20% detected once. This clonotype has a count of ten or more. J is TRBJ2-1 and V is TRBV12-3 or TRBV12-4; weak D call: TRBD1 (5 bases). The sequence was collected from a human donor who donated a stem cell graft to a child with acute myeloid leukemia. The source was PBMCs from the stem cell graft donor, collected from the stem cell graft. CDR3 sequence: CASSDRYNEQFF. The DNA of the CDR3 is TGTGCCAGCAGTGACAGATACAATGAGCAGTTCTTC.